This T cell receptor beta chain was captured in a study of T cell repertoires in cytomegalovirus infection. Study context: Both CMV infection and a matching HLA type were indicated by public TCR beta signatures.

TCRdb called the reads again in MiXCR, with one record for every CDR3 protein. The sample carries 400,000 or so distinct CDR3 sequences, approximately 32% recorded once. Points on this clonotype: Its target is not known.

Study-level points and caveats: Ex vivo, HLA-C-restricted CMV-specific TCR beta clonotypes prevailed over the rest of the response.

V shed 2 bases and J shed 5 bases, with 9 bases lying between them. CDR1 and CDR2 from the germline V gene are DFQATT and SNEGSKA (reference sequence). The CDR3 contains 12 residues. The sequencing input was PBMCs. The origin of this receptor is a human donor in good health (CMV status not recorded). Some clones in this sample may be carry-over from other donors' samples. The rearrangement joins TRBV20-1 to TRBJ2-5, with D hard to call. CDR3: CSARRRVETQYF. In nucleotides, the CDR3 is TGCAGTGCTAGAAGACGGGTGGAGACCCAGTACTTC.